Presented here are 12 T cell receptor beta chains from one specimen sequenced in a study of Tregs in tolerant kidney transplant recipients. Libraries were prepared by immunoSEQ multiplex PCR; TCRdb keeps only in-frame clonotypes and omits some of them. This table holds tens of thousands of clones, around 83% found once. Source material: CD4+ T cells from blood. The receptor set was obtained from a human donor in good health.

This sequence joins TRBV5-6 and TRBJ2-7, with D maybe TRBD2 (5 bases). Germline values: CDR1 SGHDT, CDR2 YYEEEE. Trimming removed 4 bases from V and 2 bases from J, with 16 bases in between. The CDR3 is made up of 15 amino acids. This CDR3 reads CASSLISGPAYEQYF. In DNA form, the CDR3 reads TGTGCCAGCAGCCTTATAAGCGGTCCGGCCTACGAGCAGTACTTC.

There are a few counts of this clone. The J gene is TRBJ2-7, the V gene TRBV10-3; D is possibly TRBD1 or TRBD2 (5 bases each). CDR1 and CDR2 from the germline V gene are ENHRY and SYGVKD. The CDR3 sequence is 15 residues long. Trimming left V 2 bases short and J 3 bases short, with 14 bases between. Written as DNA, the CDR3 is TGTGCCATCAGTGAGGGGGACCTCCTCGTCTACGAGCAGTACTTC. Its translation: CAISEGDLLVYEQYF.

The V call is TRBV25-1, the J call TRBJ1-2; D ambiguous. Trimming shortened V by 7 bases and J by 2 bases, and 14 bases separated the two germline ends. Germline V lookup: CDR1 MGHDK, CDR2 SYGVNS. The CDR3 extends over 14 amino acids. The CDR3 coding sequence is TGTGCCAGCATGGGCAATACAGAAAACTATGGCTACACCTTC. It specifies CASMGNTENYGYTF.

This chain joins TRBV6-4 and TRBJ2-3, with 12 positions matching TRBD2. The CDR3 runs 16 residues. V dropped 6 bases and J dropped 5; count of bases not matched to a gene: 9. CDR1 is MRHNA, CDR2 SNTAGT, per germline. CDR3 sequence (DNA): TGTGCCAGCAGCGAGACTAGCGGGGGAGTAGTAGATACGCAGTATTTT. This codes for CASSETSGGVVDTQYF.

The gene calls are TRBV5-1 and TRBJ2-3; tentative D call: TRBD1 (5 bases). Germline V lookup: CDR1 SGHRS, CDR2 YFSETQ. The V and J ends lost 6 bases and 2 bases respectively, with 16 bases between them. The CDR3 loop spans 15 amino acids. The CDR3 DNA reads as TGCGCCAGCACCAGGACCGGACATATCACAGATACGCAGTATTTT. Amino acids: CASTRTGHITDTQYF.

V gene TRBV6-5 combines with J gene TRBJ1-6; maybe TRBD1 (6 bases). Germline V gene lookup returns CDR1 MNHEY and CDR2 SVGAGI. The CDR3 sequence is 16 residues long. The V gene lost 0 bases and the J gene lost 9 bases, with 15 bases spanning the gap. The CDR3 DNA sequence: TGTGCCAGCAGTTACTCGGGGGCCAGCGCTTTTTCACCCCTCCACTTT. It is translated as CASSYSGASAFSPLHF.

The CDR3 coding sequence is TGTGCCAGCAGCTTCACAGGGAATTCACCCCTCCACTTT. Its translation: CASSFTGNSPLHF. The V and J genes are TRBV7-6 and TRBJ1-6; D perhaps matches TRBD1 (6 bases). This CDR3 spans 13 amino acids. CDR1 SGHVS and CDR2 FNYEAQ come from the germline V gene. Trimming cost V 3 bases and J 7 bases, with 7 bases left between them.

This chain links TRBV10-3 with TRBJ1-6; a possible D gene is TRBD1 (5 bases). CDR1 ENHRY and CDR2 SYGVKD come from the germline V gene. There are 15 residues in the CDR3. Trimming removed 8 bases from V and 0 bases from J, with 11 bases in between. CDR3 DNA: TGTGCCATCGGGACGGCGAGCTCCTATAATTCACCCCTCCACTTT. It codes for CAIGTASSYNSPLHF.

This chain joins TRBV7-8 and TRBJ1-6, with a possible D match to TRBD1 (5 bases). The V end was cut by 1 base, the J end by 6 bases, with 13 bases between. Looked up from germline, CDR1 is SGHVS and CDR2 is FQNEAQ. This CDR3 contains 16 residues. CDR3 amino acids: CASSLVQGETNSPLHF. For the CDR3, the DNA is TGTGCCAGCAGCTTAGTTCAGGGTGAGACTAATTCACCCCTCCACTTT.

The chain uses TRBV18 and TRBJ1-5; a weak D match, TRBD1 (6 bases). With 3 bases removed from V and 6 bases from J, the gap between germline ends came to 15 bases. Germline CDR1 KGHSH, CDR2 LQKENI. The CDR3 totals 15 residues. CDR3 loop: CASSPSGGAGQPQHF. CDR3 nucleotide sequence: TGTGCCAGCTCACCTTCTGGGGGGGCAGGTCAGCCCCAGCATTTT.

CDR3 nucleotides: TGTGCCAGCTCACCACCGTTTAGCGGTGGCACCTACAATGAGCAGTTCTTC. Its protein is CASSPPFSGGTYNEQFF. V is TRBV18 and J is TRBJ2-1; TRBD2 might be the D (6 bases). CDR1 is KGHSH, CDR2 LQKENI, per germline. CDR3 length equals 17 residues. V lost 0 bases to trimming and J lost 2 bases, with 14 bases between them.

This clone appeared a single time. J is TRBJ2-1 and V is TRBV5-1; 8 bases agree with TRBD2. CDR3 length: 13 amino acids. The V segment lost 8 bases and the J segment 5 bases; nucleotides outside the gene matches: 6. Germline V gives CDR1 SGHRS, CDR2 YFSETQ. The DNA for the CDR3 is TGCGCCAGTGGACTAGCAGATAACAATGAGCAGTTCTTC. Encoded protein: CASGLADNNEQFF.